This TCR beta chain derives from a study of blood T cell repertoires in COVID-19. Across the study: Sites in the United States, Italy and Spain provided acute and convalescent COVID-19 samples.

The CDR3 sequence is 16 residues long. V trimming: 3 bases; J trimming: 4 bases; junction bases outside the gene matches: 5. Germline CDR1 and CDR2: LGHDT and YNNKEL (reference sequence). All enrollees were about 18 to 89 years old and from approximately 24 US areas. Comments on this clone: Different DNA sequences within this sample yield the same CDR3.

Sequencing was performed with immunoSEQ multiplex PCR; in TCRdb, only in-frame clones are kept and a portion is missing. The sample includes roughly 500,000 clones, 75% to 90% of them seen just once. Sample: PBMCs or T cells enriched from blood (not recorded which). This receptor was obtained from an older woman who had recovered from COVID-19. The chain employs TRBV3-1 (or the pseudogene TRBV3-2) and TRBJ2-6, with 8 bases that match TRBD1. The chain's CDR3 is CASSHLTGAGANVLTF. As DNA, the CDR3 is TGTGCCAGCAGCCATTTGACAGGGGCCGGGGCCAACGTCCTGACTTTC.